The present entry profiles one T cell receptor beta chain with its context. Germline CDR1 is MNHNS and CDR2 is SASEGT. V lost 0 bases and J lost 2, with 20 bases in between. This CDR3 region has 18 residues. This sample is part of a study of blood T cell repertoires in COVID-19. Sequenced by immunoSEQ multiplex PCR; TCRdb stores in-frame clones only, minus some. The sample has about 84,000 clones; 75% to 90% are singletons. Sequencing was done on a sample of peripheral blood. V and J are TRBV6-1 and TRBJ2-7; possibly TRBD1 for D (6 bases). The sequence was obtained from an older man with active or convalescent COVID-19. CDR3 loop: CASSEARPSSGDPYEQYF. DNA of the CDR3: TGTGCCAGCAGTGAAGCGAGACCGTCTTCAGGGGATCCCTACGAGCAGTACTTC.